Following are 10 T cell receptor beta chains from one sample sequenced in a study of T cell repertoires in cytomegalovirus infection (dated by TCRdb to about 2019). Reading the label with the study, this specimen's treatment or condition is: in vitro stimulation with specific CMV peptide epitopes to enrich CMV-specific T cells. The antigens these receptors bind are not known. Sequencing used an Illumina HiSeq 1500. The public reads were run again by TCRdb, first through fastp at Q25 and then through MiXCR, and only productive beta chains were kept. Every CDR3 protein is listed once, alongside the most common genes and DNA of its rows. The sample profile shows a few hundred thousand distinct CDR3 sequences; around 30% of them were found once. The ten largest clonotypes hold about a sixth of the sample. The specimen comprised cultured PBMCs, sampled from culture after CMV antigen stimulation. Source of these receptors: a human donor in good health (CMV status not recorded). Some clones in this sample may be carry-over from other donors' samples.

The V gene is TRBV7-2, the J gene TRBJ2-3; 9 nucleotides align to TRBD2. J lost 0 bases, V lost 5 bases, and 15 bases had no gene match. CDR1 SGHTA and CDR2 FQGNSA come from the germline V gene. The CDR3 has 19 amino acids. The CDR3 DNA reads as TGTGCCAGCAGCGCTGAATTATATGCGGGGGGGTATAGCACAGATACGCAGTATTTT. It specifies CASSAELYAGGYSTDTQYF.

This clonotype was seen a few times. This chain joins TRBV10-3 and TRBJ2-7; 10 bases are a match to TRBD1. This CDR3 contains 17 residues. The J segment lost 3 bases and the V segment lost 3 bases, leaving 11 bases of the junction unmatched. CDR1 and CDR2 (germline): ENHRY, SYGVKD. CDR3 residues: CAISESRIRDRGYEQYF. The DNA for the CDR3 is TGTGCCATCAGTGAATCAAGGATCCGGGACAGGGGCTACGAGCAGTACTTC.

Of note for this clonotype: A read error may explain this, as a much larger clone is one base away. The chain employs TRBV5-4 and TRBJ2-3; D unclear. V lost 4 bases and J 2 bases, leaving 5 bases between the germline ends. From germline, CDR1 is SGHNT and CDR2 YYREEE (reference sequence). CDR3 length equals 12 residues. The CDR3: CASSTFTDTQYF. DNA of the CDR3: TGTGCCAGCAGCACCTTCACAGATACGCAGTATTTT. The whole variable domain, remainder taken from reference TRBV5-4 and TRBJ2-3, is ETGVTQSPTHLIKTRGQQVTLRCSSQSGHNTVSWYQQALGQGPQFIFQYYREEENGRGNFPPRFSGLQFPNYSSELNVNALELDDSALYLCASSTFTDTQYFGPGTRLTVL.

In this sample, this clonotype turned up a few times. The V gene is TRBV28, the J gene TRBJ2-5; D not resolved. CDR1 is MDHEN and CDR2 is SYDVKM in the germline V gene. Between the trimmed V and J ends, which lost 5 bases and 4 bases, there was a span of 8 bases. This CDR3 region has 12 residues. The CDR3 here is CASSPRIETQYF. CDR3 sequence (DNA): TGTGCCAGCAGTCCACGCATAGAGACCCAGTACTTC.

This clonotype was seen a handful of times. The chain recombines TRBV27 with TRBJ2-7, with 7 bases that match TRBD2. The CDR3 has 16 amino acids. Germline V gene lookup returns CDR1 MNHEY and CDR2 SMNVEV (reference sequence). Unmatched junction bases numbered 12, after V lost 6 bases and J lost 1 base. The CDR3 is CASSRGVLGLSYEQYF. The CDR3 DNA sequence: TGTGCCAGCAGCCGGGGGGTACTAGGCTTATCCTACGAGCAGTACTTC.

This clonotype was detected only a few times. The rearrangement joins TRBV19 to TRBJ1-6, with TRBD1 identical over 7 bases. V gave up 0 bases and J gave up 9 bases; unmatched junction bases: 5. Germline loops: CDR1 LNHDA, CDR2 SQIVND (reference sequence). There are 15 residues in the CDR3. The CDR3 here is CASSIEDRESSPLHF. In DNA, the CDR3 is TGTGCCAGTAGTATAGAAGACAGGGAGTCTTCACCCCTCCACTTT. Supplemented by reference TRBV19 and TRBJ1-6, the full variable domain reads DGGITQSPKYLFRKEGQNVTLSCEQNLNHDAMYWYRQDPGQGLRLIYYSQIVNDFQKGDIAEGYSVSREKKESFPLTVTSAQKNPTAFYLCASSIEDRESSPLHFGNGTRLTVT.

The chain uses TRBV19 and TRBJ2-4; D gene uncertain. The germline gives CDR1 LNHDA, CDR2 SQIVND (reference sequence). Trimming shortened V by 3 bases and J by 0 bases, and 21 bases separated the two germline ends. This CDR3 is built from 19 residues. The CDR3 sequence is CASSIGRIQTQLAKNIQYF. For the CDR3, the DNA is TGTGCCAGTAGTATCGGACGGATCCAAACGCAACTAGCCAAAAACATTCAGTACTTC.

The chain links TRBV28 to TRBJ2-1; 10 bases align to TRBD1. CDR1 MDHEN and CDR2 SYDVKM come from the germline V gene. This CDR3 spans 13 amino acids. Trimming at V came to 6 bases and at J to 7 bases, leaving 3 bases not matched to a gene. CDR3 residues: CASRMGQGNEQFF. CDR3 DNA sequence: TGTGCCAGCAGGATGGGACAGGGGAATGAGCAGTTCTTC. Using reference TRBV28 and TRBJ2-1 for the parts outside the CDR3, the full variable domain is DVKVTQSSRYLVKRTGEKVFLECVQDMDHENMFWYRQDPGLGLRLIYFSYDVKMKEKGDIPEGYSVSREKKERFSLILESASTNQTSMYLCASRMGQGNEQFFGPGTRLTVL.

This chain links TRBV5-5 with TRBJ1-6, with TRBD1 matching over 7 bases. J was trimmed by 9 bases and V by 2 bases; bases with no gene match: 5. This CDR3 has 14 residues. The V gene's germline CDR1 is SGHKS and CDR2 YYEKEE (reference sequence). CDR3 sequence reads: CASSFDRATSPLHF. The CDR3 nucleotides read TGTGCCAGCAGCTTCGACAGGGCCACTTCACCCCTCCACTTT.

This clonotype was observed a few times. The chain uses TRBV19 and TRBJ1-2, with 7 bases identical to TRBD1. Trimming cost V 3 bases and J 4 bases; bases outside gene matches: 8. The CDR3 runs to 15 residues. Germline-derived CDR1 and CDR2 are LNHDA and SQIVND (reference sequence). In DNA form, the CDR3 reads TGTGCCAGTAGTATTGCCGGACAGGACCTCTATGGCTACACCTTC. Residues: CASSIAGQDLYGYTF.